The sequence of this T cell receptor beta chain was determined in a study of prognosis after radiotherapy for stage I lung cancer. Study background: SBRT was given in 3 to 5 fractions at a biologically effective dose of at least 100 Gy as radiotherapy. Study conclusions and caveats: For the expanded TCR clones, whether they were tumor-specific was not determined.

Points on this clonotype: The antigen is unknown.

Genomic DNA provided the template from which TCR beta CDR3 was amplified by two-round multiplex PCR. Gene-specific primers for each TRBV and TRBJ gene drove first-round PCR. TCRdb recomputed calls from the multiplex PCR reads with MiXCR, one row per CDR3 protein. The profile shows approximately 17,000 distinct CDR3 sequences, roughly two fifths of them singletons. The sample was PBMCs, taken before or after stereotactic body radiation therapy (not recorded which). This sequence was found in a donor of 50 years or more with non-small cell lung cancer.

The DNA for the CDR3 is TGTGCCTGTACCCGACTAGCGGGAACCGAGCAGTACTTC. As protein: CACTRLAGTEQYF. The chain links TRBV30 to TRBJ2-7, with 11 bases matching TRBD2. With V trimmed by 6 bases and J by 6 bases, 7 bases remained unmatched. The CDR3 runs 13 residues. CDR1 and CDR2 (germline): GTSNPN, SVGIG (reference sequence).